A single sample is the source of the 11 T cell receptor beta chains below, sequenced in a study of T cell responses to AZD1222 COVID-19 vaccine. Profiled with immunoSEQ multiplex PCR; TCRdb holds only in-frame clones, not every one. The sample records approximately 120,000 clones, over 75% being singletons. Source: peripheral blood, taken on day 0 of MenACWY control vaccination. Every receptor here comes from an adult in good health.

The chain employs TRBV27 and TRBJ1-1, with a tentative D call TRBD1 (5 bases). Germline V gene lookup returns CDR1 MNHEY and CDR2 SMNVEV (reference sequence). This CDR3 is 14 amino acids long. Trimming removed 1 base at V and 3 bases at J, with 9 bases between. DNA for the CDR3: TGTGCCAGCAGTTTATGGGCGGGGGACACTGAAGCTTTCTTT. Translated, it gives CASSLWAGDTEAFF.

The genes are TRBV5-5 and TRBJ1-2, with 8 positions matching TRBD1. With V trimmed by 7 bases and J by 7 bases, 6 bases remained unmatched. Germline CDR1 and CDR2: SGHKS and YYEKEE (reference sequence). CDR3 length: 12 amino acids. CDR3 region: CASRGQGAGYTF. The CDR3 DNA reads TGTGCCAGCCGCGGACAGGGTGCTGGCTACACCTTC.

The chain carries TRBV11-2 and TRBJ2-5; either TRBD1 or TRBD2 may fit D (5 bases each). Germline V gene sequence: CDR1 SGHAT, CDR2 FQNNGV. This CDR3 is built from 15 residues. V dropped 5 bases and J dropped 2 bases, with 15 bases sitting between them. For the CDR3, the DNA is TGTGCCAGCAGCCCGCCGGGACCGAAGCAAGAGACCCAGTACTTC. This encodes CASSPPGPKQETQYF.

V usage is TRBV11-2 and J usage is TRBJ1-4; D uncertain. Trimming cost V 5 bases and J 6 bases, with 19 bases left between them. CDR1 is SGHAT and CDR2 is FQNNGV in the germline V gene. This CDR3 has 16 residues. CDR3 coding DNA: TGTGCCAGCAGCCCCAATGCCGGGAATGAGGATGAAAAACTGTTTTTT. It is translated as CASSPNAGNEDEKLFF.

The chain joins TRBV7-2 to TRBJ1-5, with TRBD1 matching over 8 bases. Germline CDR1 is SGHTA and CDR2 is FQGNSA. The CDR3 runs 15 residues. The V segment lost 2 bases and the J segment 1 base; nucleotides outside the gene matches: 1. The CDR3 bases are TGTGCCAGCAGCTTACGACAGGGGAGCAATCAGCCCCAGCATTTT. The encoded protein is CASSLRQGSNQPQHF.

The chain has TRBV7-9 and TRBJ1-4; D not certain. Germline CDR1 and CDR2: SEHNR and FQNEAQ (reference sequence). The CDR3 is 12 residues long. The V and J ends lost 4 bases and 7 bases respectively, with 7 bases between them. CDR3 amino acids: CASSSGREKLFF. For the CDR3, the DNA is TGTGCCAGCAGCTCCGGCCGTGAAAAACTGTTTTTT. The whole variable domain, remainder taken from reference TRBV7-9 and TRBJ1-4, is DTGVSQNPRHKITKRGQNVTFRCDPISEHNRLYWYRQTLGQGPEFLTYFQNEAQLEKSRLLSDRFSAERPKGSFSTLEIQRTEQGDSAMYLCASSSGREKLFFGSGTQLSVL.

The chain combines TRBV11-2 with TRBJ2-7; a weak D match, TRBD2 (5 bases). The CDR3 totals 13 residues. Per the germline V gene, CDR1 is SGHAT and CDR2 is FQNNGV. Trimming left V 1 base short and J 3 bases short, with 7 bases between. The chain's CDR3 is CASSLVEGYEQYF. CDR3 nucleotide sequence: TGTGCCAGCAGCTTAGTAGAGGGCTACGAGCAGTACTTC.

For the CDR3, the DNA is TGTGCCAGCAGCTTAGCCGGGTTCTCCGGGGAGCTGTTTTTT. It encodes CASSLAGFSGELFF. The rearrangement links TRBV7-8 to TRBJ2-2; D gene unclear. Germline assignment: CDR1 SGHVS and CDR2 FQNEAQ. The CDR3 has 14 residues. With 0 bases removed from V and 6 bases from J, the gap between germline ends came to 8 bases.

The rearrangement links TRBV24-1 to TRBJ1-1; D is possibly TRBD1 (5 bases). CDR3 length: 14 amino acids. V lost 3 bases and J 4 bases, leaving 11 bases between the germline ends. Looked up from germline, CDR1 is KGHDR and CDR2 is SFDVKD. CDR3 sequence reads: CATSDGTGSTEAFF. In nucleotides, the CDR3 is TGTGCCACCAGTGATGGGACGGGGTCCACTGAAGCTTTCTTT.

The CDR3 region is CASSSGTGASFTGELFF. CDR3 bases: TGTGCCAGCAGCTCCGGGACAGGCGCCAGCTTCACCGGGGAGCTGTTTTTT. The chain joins TRBV5-6 to TRBJ2-2; 8 positions match TRBD1. The CDR3 runs 17 residues. CDR1 and CDR2 from the germline V gene are SGHDT and YYEEEE. The V gene end was trimmed by 3 bases and the J gene end by 4 bases; junction bases not matched to a gene: 11.

The J gene is TRBJ1-2, the V gene TRBV10-3, with D possibly being TRBD1 (6 bases). Germline assignment: CDR1 ENHRY and CDR2 SYGVKD. Trimming removed 4 bases at V and 7 bases at J, with 16 bases between. This CDR3 has 14 residues. The CDR3 loop reads CAISGSTGLSGYTF. CDR3 nucleotide sequence: TGTGCCATCAGTGGTAGTACAGGGCTGAGTGGCTACACCTTC.